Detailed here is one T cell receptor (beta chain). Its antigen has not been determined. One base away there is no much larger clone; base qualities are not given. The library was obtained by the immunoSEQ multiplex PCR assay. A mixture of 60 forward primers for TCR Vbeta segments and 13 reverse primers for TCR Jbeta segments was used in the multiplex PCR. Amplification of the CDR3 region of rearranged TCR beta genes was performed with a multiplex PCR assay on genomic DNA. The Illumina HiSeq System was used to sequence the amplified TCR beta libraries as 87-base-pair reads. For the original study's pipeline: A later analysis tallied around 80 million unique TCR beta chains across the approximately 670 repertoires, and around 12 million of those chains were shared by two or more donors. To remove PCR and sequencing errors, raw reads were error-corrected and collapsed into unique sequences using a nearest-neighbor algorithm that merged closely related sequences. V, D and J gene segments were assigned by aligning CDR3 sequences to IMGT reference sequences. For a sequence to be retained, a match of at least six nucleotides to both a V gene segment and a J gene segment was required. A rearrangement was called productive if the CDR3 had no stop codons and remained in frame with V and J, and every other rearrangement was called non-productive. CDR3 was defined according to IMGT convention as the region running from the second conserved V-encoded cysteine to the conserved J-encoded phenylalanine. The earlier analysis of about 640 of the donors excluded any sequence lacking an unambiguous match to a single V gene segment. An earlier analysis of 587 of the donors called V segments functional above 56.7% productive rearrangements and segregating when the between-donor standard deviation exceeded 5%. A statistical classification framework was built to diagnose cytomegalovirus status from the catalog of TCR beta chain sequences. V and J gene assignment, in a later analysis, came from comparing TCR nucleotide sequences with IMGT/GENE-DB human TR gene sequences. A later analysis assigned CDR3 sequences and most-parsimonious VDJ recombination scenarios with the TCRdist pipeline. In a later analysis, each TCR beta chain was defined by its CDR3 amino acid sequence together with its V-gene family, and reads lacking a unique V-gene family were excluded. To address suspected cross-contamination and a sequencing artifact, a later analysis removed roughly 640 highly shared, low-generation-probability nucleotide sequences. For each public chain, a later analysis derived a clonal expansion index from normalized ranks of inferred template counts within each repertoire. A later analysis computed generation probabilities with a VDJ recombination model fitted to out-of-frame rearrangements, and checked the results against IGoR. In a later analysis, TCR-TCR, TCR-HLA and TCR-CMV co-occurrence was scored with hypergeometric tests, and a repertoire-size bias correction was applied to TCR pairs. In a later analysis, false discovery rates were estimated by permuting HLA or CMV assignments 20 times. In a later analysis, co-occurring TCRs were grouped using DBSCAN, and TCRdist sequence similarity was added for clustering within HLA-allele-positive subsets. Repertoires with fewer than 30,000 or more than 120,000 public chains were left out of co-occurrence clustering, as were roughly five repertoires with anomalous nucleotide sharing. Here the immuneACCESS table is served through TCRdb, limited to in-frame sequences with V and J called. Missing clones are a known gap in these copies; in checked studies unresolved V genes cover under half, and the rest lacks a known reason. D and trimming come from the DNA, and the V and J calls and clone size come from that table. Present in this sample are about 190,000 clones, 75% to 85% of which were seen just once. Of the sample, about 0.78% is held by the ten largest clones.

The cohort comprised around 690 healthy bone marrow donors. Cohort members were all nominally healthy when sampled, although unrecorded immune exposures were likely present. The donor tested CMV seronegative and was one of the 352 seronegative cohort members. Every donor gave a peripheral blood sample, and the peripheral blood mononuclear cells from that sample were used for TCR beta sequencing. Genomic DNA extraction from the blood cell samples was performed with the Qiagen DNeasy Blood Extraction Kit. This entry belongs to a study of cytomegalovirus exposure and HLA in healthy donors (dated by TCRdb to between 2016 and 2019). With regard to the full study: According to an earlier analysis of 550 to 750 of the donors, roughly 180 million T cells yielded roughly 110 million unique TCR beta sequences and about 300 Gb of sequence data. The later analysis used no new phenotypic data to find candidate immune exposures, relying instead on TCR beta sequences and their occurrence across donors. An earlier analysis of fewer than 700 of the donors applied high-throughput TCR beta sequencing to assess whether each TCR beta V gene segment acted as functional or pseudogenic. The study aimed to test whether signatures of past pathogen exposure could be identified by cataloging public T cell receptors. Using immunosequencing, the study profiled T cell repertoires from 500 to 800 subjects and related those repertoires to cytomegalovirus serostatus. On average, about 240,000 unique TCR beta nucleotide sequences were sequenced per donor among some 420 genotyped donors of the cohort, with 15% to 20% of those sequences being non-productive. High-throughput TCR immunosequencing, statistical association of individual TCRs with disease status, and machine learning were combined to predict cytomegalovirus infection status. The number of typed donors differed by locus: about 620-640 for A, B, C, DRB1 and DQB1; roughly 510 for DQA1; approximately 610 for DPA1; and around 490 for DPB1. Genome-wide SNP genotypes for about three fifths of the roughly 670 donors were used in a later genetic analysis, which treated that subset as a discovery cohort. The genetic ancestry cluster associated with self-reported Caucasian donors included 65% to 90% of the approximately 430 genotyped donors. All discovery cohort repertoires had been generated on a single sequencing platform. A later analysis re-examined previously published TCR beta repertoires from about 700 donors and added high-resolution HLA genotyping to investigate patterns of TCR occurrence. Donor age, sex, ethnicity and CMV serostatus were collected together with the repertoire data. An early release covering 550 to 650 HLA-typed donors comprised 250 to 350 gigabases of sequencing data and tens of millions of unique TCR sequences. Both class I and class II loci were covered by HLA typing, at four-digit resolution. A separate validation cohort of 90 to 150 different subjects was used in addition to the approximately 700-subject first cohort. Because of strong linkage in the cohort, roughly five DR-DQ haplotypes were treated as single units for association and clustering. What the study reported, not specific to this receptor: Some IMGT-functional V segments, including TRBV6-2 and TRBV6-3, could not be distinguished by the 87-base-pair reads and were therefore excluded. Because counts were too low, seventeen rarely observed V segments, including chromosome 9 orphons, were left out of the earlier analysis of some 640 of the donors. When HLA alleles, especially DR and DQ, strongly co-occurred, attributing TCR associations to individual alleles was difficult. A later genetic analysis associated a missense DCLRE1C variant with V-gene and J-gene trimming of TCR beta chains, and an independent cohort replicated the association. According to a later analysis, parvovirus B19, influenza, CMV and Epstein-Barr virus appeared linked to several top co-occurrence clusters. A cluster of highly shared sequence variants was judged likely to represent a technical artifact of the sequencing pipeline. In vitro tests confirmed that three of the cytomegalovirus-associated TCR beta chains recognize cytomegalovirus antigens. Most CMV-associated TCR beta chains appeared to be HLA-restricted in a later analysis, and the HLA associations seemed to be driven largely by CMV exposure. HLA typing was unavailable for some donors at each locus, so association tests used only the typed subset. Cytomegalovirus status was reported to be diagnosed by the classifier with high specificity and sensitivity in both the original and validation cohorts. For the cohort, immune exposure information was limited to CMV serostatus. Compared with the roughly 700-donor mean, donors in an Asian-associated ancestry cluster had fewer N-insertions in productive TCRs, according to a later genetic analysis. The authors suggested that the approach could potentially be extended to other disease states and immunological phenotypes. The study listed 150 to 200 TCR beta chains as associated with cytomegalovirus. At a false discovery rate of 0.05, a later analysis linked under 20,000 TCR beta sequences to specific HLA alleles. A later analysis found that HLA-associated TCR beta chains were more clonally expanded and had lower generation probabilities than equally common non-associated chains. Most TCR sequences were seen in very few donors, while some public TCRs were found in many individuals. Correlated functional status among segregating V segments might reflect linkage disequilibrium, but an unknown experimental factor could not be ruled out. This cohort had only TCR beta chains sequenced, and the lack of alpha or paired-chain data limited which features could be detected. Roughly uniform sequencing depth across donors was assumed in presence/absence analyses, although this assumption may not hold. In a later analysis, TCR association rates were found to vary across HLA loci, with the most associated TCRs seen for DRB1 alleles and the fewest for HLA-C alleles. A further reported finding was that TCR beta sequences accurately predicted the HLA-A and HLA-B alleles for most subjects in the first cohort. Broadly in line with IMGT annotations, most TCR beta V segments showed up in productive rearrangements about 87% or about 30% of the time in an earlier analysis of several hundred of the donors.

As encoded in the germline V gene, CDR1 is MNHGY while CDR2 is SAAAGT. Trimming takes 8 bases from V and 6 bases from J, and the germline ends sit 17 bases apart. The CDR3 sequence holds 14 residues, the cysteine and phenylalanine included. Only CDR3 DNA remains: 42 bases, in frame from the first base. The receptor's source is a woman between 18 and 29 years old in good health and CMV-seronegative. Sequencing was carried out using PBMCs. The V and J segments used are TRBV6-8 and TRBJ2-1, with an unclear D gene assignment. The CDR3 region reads CASLPPQHINEQFF. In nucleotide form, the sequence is TGTGCCAGCCTGCCCCCGCAACACATCAATGAGCAGTTCTTC.